The 20 T cell receptor beta chains below come from one sample, sequenced in a study of T cell responses to AZD1222 COVID-19 vaccine. The method was immunoSEQ multiplex PCR; TCRdb's version includes in-frame clones alone and lacks a portion of them. The sample has 150,000 to 200,000 clones, around 90% seen once. The sample consisted of peripheral blood, taken 28 days after the second dose of the MenACWY control vaccine. The receptors derive from an adult who received the MenACWY meningococcal vaccine as a control.

The gene calls are TRBV6-5 and TRBJ2-2; TRBD1 or TRBD2 may be the D gene (5 bases each). V was shortened by 0 bases and J by 5 bases, with 13 bases between the two germline ends. The CDR3 consists of 16 residues. Germline V gene data show CDR1 as MNHEY and CDR2 as SVGAGI. In DNA, the CDR3 is TGTGCCAGCAGTTACTCATCAGGGACCTTTACCGGGGAGCTGTTTTTT. The encoded protein is CASSYSSGTFTGELFF.

V and J are TRBV29-1 and TRBJ1-2, with 8 bases that match TRBD1. CDR1 and CDR2 (germline): SQVTM, ANQGSEA. The CDR3 extends over 13 amino acids. Unmatched junction bases numbered 7, after V lost 6 bases and J lost 4 bases. The CDR3 DNA is TGCAGCGTCGCCCTACAGGGGGGCTATGGCTACACCTTC. As protein: CSVALQGGYGYTF.

This chain joins TRBV7-9 and TRBJ1-6, with D perhaps matching TRBD1 (5 bases). Germline lookup yields CDR1 SEHNR and CDR2 FQNEAQ (reference sequence). The CDR3 extends over 15 amino acids. V was cut by 5 bases and J by 0 bases, with 8 bases left in between. The CDR3 DNA follows: TGTGCCAGCAGCCCCAGGGACTCCTATAATTCACCCCTCCACTTT. It specifies CASSPRDSYNSPLHF.

This sequence joins TRBV15 and TRBJ1-6; perhaps TRBD1 as D (6 bases). V gave up 5 bases and J gave up 9 bases, with 14 bases separating them. Per the germline V gene, CDR1 is LNHNV and CDR2 is YYDKDF (reference sequence). The CDR3 is 14 residues long. CDR3 in amino acids: CATSYDRFRSPLHF. The CDR3 DNA sequence: TGTGCCACCAGCTACGACAGGTTTCGTTCACCCCTCCACTTT.

The CDR3 here is CASSPSWADTQYF. The CDR3 coding sequence is TGTGCCAGCAGCCCGAGTTGGGCAGATACGCAGTATTTT. The chain is built from TRBV9 and TRBJ2-3; D remains unclear. Trimming shortened V by 4 bases and J by 4 bases, and 10 bases separated the two germline ends. This CDR3 has 13 residues. CDR1 is SGDLS and CDR2 is YYNGEE in the germline V gene. The whole variable domain, remainder taken from reference TRBV9 and TRBJ2-3, is DSGVTQTPKHLITATGQRVTLRCSPRSGDLSVYWYQQSLDQGLQFLIQYYNGEERAKGNILERFSAQQFPDLHSELNLSSLELGDSALYFCASSPSWADTQYFGPGTRLTVL.

The V and J genes are TRBV15 and TRBJ1-1; 9 bases agree with TRBD1. V lost 0 bases to trimming and J lost 1 base; unmatched junction nucleotides: 3. This CDR3 is 16 amino acids long. Germline CDR1 reads LNHNV; CDR2 reads YYDKDF (reference sequence). The CDR3: CATSRDRGQGNTEAFF. CDR3 sequence (DNA): TGTGCCACCAGCAGAGATCGGGGACAGGGGAACACTGAAGCTTTCTTT.

The chain joins TRBV15 to TRBJ2-2; 10 positions agree with TRBD2. The CDR3 has 16 residues. CDR1 is LNHNV, CDR2 YYDKDF, per germline (reference sequence). Germline trimming cut 2 bases from V and 9 bases from J; bases unmatched to any gene: 9. Written as DNA, the CDR3 is TGTGCCACCAGCAGATCCGCTAGCGGGAGTACCCGGGAGCTGTTTTTT. This encodes CATSRSASGSTRELFF.

V gene TRBV5-1 combines with J gene TRBJ2-5; 11 bases align to TRBD2. The CDR3 runs to 16 residues. Per the germline V gene, CDR1 is SGHRS and CDR2 is YFSETQ. V dropped 8 bases and J dropped 9; count of bases not matched to a gene: 18. CDR3 amino acids: CASKRLGTSGAGAQYF. In DNA form, the CDR3 reads TGCGCCAGTAAGCGCCTCGGGACTAGCGGTGCGGGGGCCCAGTACTTC.

V and J are TRBV7-2 and TRBJ2-6; TRBD2 is a possible D gene (6 bases). Deletions cut 5 bases from V and 2 bases from J, with 13 bases between. The CDR3 spans 16 residues. Germline lookup yields CDR1 SGHTA and CDR2 FQGNSA. DNA of the CDR3: TGTGCCAGCAGCCCTAGCGCAGCCCCTGGGGCCAACGTCCTGACTTTC. It encodes CASSPSAAPGANVLTF.

This clone was recorded only once. The rearrangement links TRBV5-5 to TRBJ2-7; D is unresolved. V was shortened by 2 bases and J by 0 bases, with 6 bases between the two germline ends. Germline CDR1 and CDR2: SGHKS and YYEKEE (reference sequence). The CDR3 is 13 residues long. The CDR3 reads CASSLGSSYEQYF. The CDR3 DNA reads TGTGCCAGCAGCTTAGGGTCCTCCTACGAGCAGTACTTC.

V gene TRBV28 combines with J gene TRBJ1-5, with D unclear. V lost 8 bases, J lost 0 bases, and 5 bases lay in between. From germline, CDR1 is MDHEN and CDR2 SYDVKM. The CDR3 is 12 residues long. The CDR3 coding sequence is TGTGCCAGCCTCCCTAGCAATCAGCCCCAGCATTTT. Translation: CASLPSNQPQHF.

The chain employs TRBV19 and TRBJ1-4, with D maybe TRBD1 (5 bases). The length of the CDR3 is 15 residues. V lost 5 bases, J lost 0 bases, and 10 bases lay in between. The germline gives CDR1 LNHDA, CDR2 SQIVND (reference sequence). CDR3 region: CASSLADTTNEKLFF. Written as DNA, the CDR3 is TGTGCCAGTAGTTTGGCGGACACAACTAATGAAAAACTGTTTTTT.

The chain links TRBV6-5 to TRBJ1-6, with D uncertain. Trimming pared 2 bases from V and 1 base from J, leaving 9 bases between. The length of the CDR3 is 16 residues. CDR1 MNHEY and CDR2 SVGAGI come from the germline V gene. In DNA form, the CDR3 reads TGTGCCAGCAGTTACGGGGATCGGTCCTATAATTCACCCCTCCACTTT. This encodes CASSYGDRSYNSPLHF.

This clone was observed once. The chain combines TRBV21-1 with TRBJ1-3. TRBV21-1 is shown as a pseudogene. The CDR3 is 17 residues long. CDR3 loop: CASSKGPLLYSGNTIYF. In nucleotides, the CDR3 is TGTGCCAGCAGCAAAGGCCCTCTTCTATACTCTGGAAACACCATATATTTT.

This chain connects TRBV18 to TRBJ1-1; no firm D call. V was clipped by 3 bases and J by 6 bases, with 8 bases between them. Germline V gene sequence: CDR1 KGHSH, CDR2 LQKENI. The CDR3 extends over 12 amino acids. The chain's CDR3 is CASSPAGAEAFF. The CDR3 bases are TGTGCCAGCTCACCGGCCGGAGCTGAAGCTTTCTTT.

This sequence joins TRBV7-3 and TRBJ2-3; D unclear. V was cut by 8 bases and J by 0 bases, with 12 bases left in between. CDR3 length equals 14 residues. Germline CDR1 SGHTA, CDR2 FQGTGA. CDR3 loop: CASQLGPSTDTQYF. Here the CDR3 DNA reads TGTGCCAGCCAGCTCGGTCCCAGCACAGATACGCAGTATTTT.

This rearrangement joins TRBV6-1 to TRBJ2-3; possible D gene TRBD2, 5 bases. V was clipped by 0 bases and J by 1 base, with 14 bases between them. The CDR3 spans 17 residues. Germline CDR1 and CDR2: MNHNS and SASEGT. The CDR3 coding sequence is TGTGCCAGCAGTGAAGCAGTGGCAGCCGGGGGCACAGATACGCAGTATTTT. Translating it yields CASSEAVAAGGTDTQYF.

This clone was seen once. The chain has TRBV19 and TRBJ2-1; 8 nucleotides agree with TRBD2. V was pared by 5 bases and J by 13 bases, with 16 bases of the junction left unmatched. Germline V CDR1 and CDR2: LNHDA, SQIVND (reference sequence). CDR3 length equals 15 residues. This chain's CDR3 is CASSSRVAGPGRQFF. As DNA, the CDR3 is TGTGCCAGTAGTTCTCGGGTAGCGGGGCCGGGACGACAGTTCTTC.

As DNA, the CDR3 is TGTGCCAGCAGTTCTGGACAGCTCCTTGGGGGCTACACCTTC. This sequence encodes CASSSGQLLGGYTF. V usage is TRBV28 and J usage is TRBJ1-2; D may be TRBD1 (6 bases). This CDR3 has 14 amino acids. Germline V gives CDR1 MDHEN, CDR2 SYDVKM. V was shortened by 4 bases and J by 8 bases, with 17 bases between the two germline ends.

The chain joins TRBV3-1 (or the pseudogene TRBV3-2) to TRBJ2-1, with 7 bases fitting TRBD1. The V gene's germline CDR1 is LGHDT and CDR2 YNNKEL (reference sequence). CDR3 length equals 15 residues. V shed 1 base and J 7 bases; nucleotides not matched to a gene: 7. The CDR3 DNA reads TGTGCCAGCAGCCAAGGGACAGGAAACGCTAATGAGCAGTTCTTC. Amino acids: CASSQGTGNANEQFF.